The rows below give T cell receptor beta chains drawn from one sample of a study of blood T cell repertoires in COVID-19. Clones were read by immunoSEQ multiplex PCR, and TCRdb kept only the in-frame ones, dropping some. The profile shows approximately 270,000 clones, 89% of them singletons. Sequenced material: peripheral blood. The receptor set was obtained from a middle-aged man with acute or convalescent COVID-19. The CDR3 runs from the conserved cysteine through the conserved F or W. A D gene is named only where the DNA matches it firmly. Clone sizes are given selectively: once, few, many, or a class where the clone is expanded.

abundance,v_gene,d_gene,j_gene,CDR3nt,CDR3aa
NA,TRBV5-1,NA,TRBJ2-5,TGCGCCAGCAGCTTAGGGACTGAAGAGACCCAGTACTTC,CASSLGTEETQYF
NA,TRBV5-1,TRBD2,TRBJ2-3,TGCGCCAGCAGCTTGGCCAGGAGCGGGGGTACAGATACGCAGTATTTT,CASSLARSGGTDTQYF
NA,TRBV6-1,NA,TRBJ1-3,TGTGCCAGCAGTGAATACACCAACTCTGGAAACACCATATATTTT,CASSEYTNSGNTIYF
NA,TRBV5-4,NA,TRBJ1-2,TGTGCCAGCAGCTTGGACAGGGACCTCTATGGCTACACCTTC,CASSLDRDLYGYTF
NA,TRBV5-1,NA,TRBJ1-1,TGCGCCAGCAGCCCCACGGACAGATTGAACACTGAAGCTTTCTTT,CASSPTDRLNTEAFF
NA,TRBV30,NA,TRBJ2-7,TGTGCCTGGAGTGTAGGGGGGGTCTCCTACGAGCAGTACTTC,CAWSVGGVSYEQYF
NA,TRBV7-2,NA,TRBJ2-1,TGTGCCAGCAGCCGGGGGCTAGCGGCTGAGCAGTTCTTC,CASSRGLAAEQFF
NA,TRBV5-6,TRBD1,TRBJ2-5,TGTGCCAGCAGCTTAGTTCAGGGGGAAGAGACCCAGTACTTC,CASSLVQGEETQYF
NA,TRBV5-1,TRBD1,TRBJ2-7,TGCGCCAGCAGCTGGGACAGGGGGTCCTACGAGCAGTACTTC,CASSWDRGSYEQYF
once,TRBV5-1,NA,TRBJ1-1,TGCGCCAGCATCGGGGGAGGGAACACTGAAGCTTTCTTT,CASIGGGNTEAFF
NA,TRBV7-9,TRBD1,TRBJ1-2,TGTGCCAGCAGCCGAGGACAGGGGTATGGCTACACCTTC,CASSRGQGYGYTF
NA,TRBV30,TRBD1,TRBJ1-4,TGTGCCTGGAGGGGGACAGGGGTGGAAAAACTGTTTTTT,CAWRGTGVEKLFF
once,TRBV3-1/TRBV3-2,NA,TRBJ1-3,TGTGCCAGCAGCCAAGGGCGAAACACCATATATTTT,CASSQGRNTIYF
NA,TRBV5-5,NA,TRBJ2-1,TGTGCCAGCTCGAGGGGGAGATACTACAATGAGCAGTTCTTC,CASSRGRYYNEQFF
NA,TRBV3-1/TRBV3-2,NA,TRBJ1-2,TGTGCCAGCAGCCCTGGGGGGTTCAGGGAGGACTACACCTTC,CASSPGGFREDYTF
NA,TRBV7-9,TRBD1,TRBJ2-7,TGTGCCAGCAGCCCGGGACAGGGGGCGCGCGAGCAGTACTTC,CASSPGQGAREQYF
few,TRBV6-6,NA,TRBJ1-3,TGTGCCAGCAGTTACAGGGGTTCTGGAAACACCATATATTTT,CASSYRGSGNTIYF
NA,TRBV7-3,TRBD1,TRBJ2-5,TGTGCCAGCAGCTTAATTGGGGGGACAGGGCTAGAGACCCAGTACTTC,CASSLIGGTGLETQYF
NA,TRBV7-7,TRBD2,TRBJ2-7,TGTGCTAGCAGCCTTGCTGCGGGGGGCTCCTACGAGCAGTACTTC,CASSLAAGGSYEQYF
NA,TRBV7-9,NA,TRBJ1-1,TGTGCCAGCAGCCCCCTCCTCGTCGGGACTGAAGCTTTCTTT,CASSPLLVGTEAFF
once,TRBV18,NA,TRBJ1-2,TGTGCCAGCTCACCACGACAGGAAAAAAACTATGGCTACACCTTC,CASSPRQEKNYGYTF
NA,TRBV6-6,NA,TRBJ1-3,TGTGCCAGCACCTCGGCGGCGGGAAACTCTGGAAACACCATATATTTT,CASTSAAGNSGNTIYF
NA,TRBV25-1,NA,TRBJ1-3,TGTGCCAGCAAGGACAGTCTCGCGGGGGACACCATATATTTT,CASKDSLAGDTIYF
NA,TRBV29-1,NA,TRBJ2-7,TGCAGCGTTGAAGATGGGCTCCTCTCCTACGAGCAGTACTTC,CSVEDGLLSYEQYF
NA,TRBV9,TRBD2,TRBJ2-5,TGTGCCAGCAGCGTGACTAGCGGGGGGGTTGGTTTCCAAGAGACCCAGTACTTC,CASSVTSGGVGFQETQYF
once,TRBV6-5,TRBD1,TRBJ1-4,TGTGCCAGCAGCCACAGGGGGACTAATGAAAAACTGTTTTTT,CASSHRGTNEKLFF
NA,TRBV30,NA,TRBJ2-6,TGTGCCTGGAGCATAACAGGAGTTGGGGCCAACGTCCTGACTTTC,CAWSITGVGANVLTF
NA,TRBV29-1,TRBD1,TRBJ2-1,TGCAGCGTTCAGGGGGAAATCTCCTACAATGAGCAGTTCTTC,CSVQGEISYNEQFF
NA,TRBV13,NA,TRBJ2-3,TGTGCCAGCAGACGGGGCGGAGGGACTGGCACAGATACGCAGTATTTT,CASRRGGGTGTDTQYF
NA,TRBV18,NA,TRBJ1-3,TGTGCCAGCTCTCAACAGGGAACTGGAAACACCATATATTTT,CASSQQGTGNTIYF
NA,TRBV27,TRBD2,TRBJ2-1,TGTGCCAGCACCAGAGCGGGGGGCCCTTCTTACAATGAGCAGTTCTTC,CASTRAGGPSYNEQFF
NA,TRBV6-6,NA,TRBJ1-2,TGTGCCAGCAGTTACCTGGCAGGCAGCGGCTACACCTTC,CASSYLAGSGYTF
NA,TRBV6-5,TRBD1,TRBJ1-5,TGTGCCAGCAGTCTAGACAGGGGAGATCAGCCCCAGCATTTT,CASSLDRGDQPQHF
NA,TRBV6-5,TRBD1,TRBJ2-3,TGTGCCACGACAGGGACAGCTCTCACAGATACGCAGTATTTT,CATTGTALTDTQYF
NA,TRBV12-5,NA,TRBJ1-1,TGTGCTAGTGGTACCCAGACCATACGGGCTGAAGCTTTCTTT,CASGTQTIRAEAFF